The 27 T cell receptor beta chains below were found in one sample sequenced in a study of blood T cell repertoires in COVID-19. Profiled with immunoSEQ multiplex PCR; TCRdb holds only in-frame clones, not every one. The sample records some 20,000 clones, 70% to 90% being singletons. Sequencing was carried out using peripheral blood. All receptors derive from a man in his forties with active COVID-19.

This chain uses TRBV7-8 with TRBJ2-1, with 8 bases matching TRBD1. Unmatched junction bases numbered 8, after V lost 5 bases and J lost 8 bases. Germline values: CDR1 SGHVS, CDR2 FQNEAQ. There are 14 residues in the CDR3. The CDR3 coding sequence is TGTGCCAGCAGCCCTCGACAGGGGTGGGATGAGCAGTTCTTC. Protein product: CASSPRQGWDEQFF.

The V and J genes are TRBV14 and TRBJ1-2; 7 bases fit TRBD1. CDR3 length: 14 residues. Germline trimming cut 2 bases from V and 2 bases from J; bases unmatched to any gene: 2. Germline V gene lookup returns CDR1 SGHDN and CDR2 FVKESK. The CDR3 region has the DNA TGTGCCAGCAGCCAACAGGGGGTGAACTATGGCTACACCTTC. It is translated as CASSQQGVNYGYTF.

The chain combines TRBV6-5 with TRBJ1-1; D perhaps matches TRBD1 (6 bases). This CDR3 contains 15 residues. The V end lost 2 bases, the J end lost 4 bases, and 14 bases lay between the germline ends. CDR1 is MNHEY and CDR2 is SVGAGI in the germline V gene. CDR3 region: CASSYPPPGATEAFF. In DNA, the CDR3 is TGTGCCAGCAGTTACCCGCCGCCAGGGGCCACTGAAGCTTTCTTT.

The V and J genes are TRBV6-1 and TRBJ2-3; 10 positions match TRBD1. V shed 11 bases, J shed 1 base, and the junction held 9 bases outside the gene matches. Germline lookup yields CDR1 MNHNS and CDR2 SASEGT. The CDR3 runs to 15 residues. CDR3 DNA: TGTGCCTCTATGAGGGGACAGGGGCGCACAGATACGCAGTATTTT. Encoded protein: CASMRGQGRTDTQYF.

CDR3 in amino acids: CASSEAGRREPQHF. The CDR3 DNA reads TGTGCCAGCAGTGAAGCCGGCAGGAGGGAGCCCCAGCATTTT. This rearrangement joins TRBV6-1 to TRBJ1-5; no clear D. CDR3 length: 14 residues. The germline V gene has CDR1 MNHNS and CDR2 SASEGT. The V end lost 0 bases, the J end lost 8 bases, and 11 bases lay between the germline ends.

This clone was detected once. The V gene is TRBV5-4, the J gene TRBJ2-3, with TRBD2 matching over 7 bases. The CDR3 totals 14 residues. Germline V gene sequence: CDR1 SGHNT, CDR2 YYREEE (reference sequence). V trimming: 1 base; J trimming: 5 bases; junction bases outside the gene matches: 4. CDR3 loop: CASSLRIAGDTQYF. In DNA form, the CDR3 reads TGTGCCAGCAGCTTGCGGATAGCGGGAGATACGCAGTATTTT.

This clone occurred a few times. The rearrangement links TRBV6-5 to TRBJ1-4; D remains unclear. The CDR3 has 15 amino acids. V lost 0 bases, J lost 5 bases, and 10 bases lay in between. Germline lookup yields CDR1 MNHEY and CDR2 SVGAGI. CDR3 amino acids: CASSYSGQRNEKLFF. CDR3 DNA: TGTGCCAGCAGTTACTCGGGTCAGCGGAATGAAAAACTGTTTTTT.

The table lists this clone with a count of one. The genes are TRBV4-3 and TRBJ2-5, with 7 bases fitting TRBD2. Germline V CDR1 and CDR2: LGHNA, YSLEER. This CDR3 contains 15 residues. V was pared by 0 bases and J by 4 bases, with 5 bases of the junction left unmatched. The CDR3 region is CASSQEQRDGETQYF. CDR3 nucleotides: TGCGCCAGCAGCCAAGAGCAGCGGGATGGAGAGACCCAGTACTTC.

This rearrangement joins TRBV7-8 to TRBJ2-3; 7 bases are shared with TRBD2. Germline V CDR1 and CDR2: SGHVS, FQNEAQ. The CDR3 is 20 residues long. V trimming: 5 bases; J trimming: 3 bases; junction bases outside the gene matches: 23. The chain's CDR3 is CASSRRGRAGVVRRTDTQYF. Here the CDR3 DNA reads TGTGCCAGCAGCCGGCGTGGAAGGGCGGGAGTGGTGAGGAGGACAGATACGCAGTATTTT.

The V and J genes are TRBV5-4 and TRBJ2-1, with 7 positions matching TRBD1. This CDR3 spans 16 amino acids. Germline lookup yields CDR1 SGHNT and CDR2 YYREEE (reference sequence). With 4 bases clipped from V and 7 bases from J, the junction kept 14 bases outside the gene matches. The CDR3 nucleotides are TGTGCCAGCAGCCGAAGACAGGGCCCTCCAGGGAATGAGCAGTTCTTC. Protein: CASSRRQGPPGNEQFF.

The chain combines TRBV5-6 with TRBJ2-1, with 14 bases lining up with TRBD2. With V trimmed by 4 bases and J by 8 bases, 8 bases remained unmatched. Germline V CDR1 and CDR2: SGHDT, YYEEEE. This CDR3 has 16 amino acids. For the CDR3, the DNA is TGTGCCAGCAGCGCTGTATGGACTAGCGGGAGGTATGAGCAGTTCTTC. Protein product: CASSAVWTSGRYEQFF. Full variable domain (remainder filled in from reference TRBV5-6 and TRBJ2-1): DAGVTQSPTHLIKTRGQQVTLRCSPKSGHDTVSWYQQALGQGPQFIFQYYEEEERQRGNFPDRFSGHQFPNYSSELNVNALLLGDSALYLCASSAVWTSGRYEQFFGPGTRLTVL.

This chain links TRBV19 with TRBJ1-1; possibly TRBD1 for D (5 bases). Trimming took 0 bases from V and 5 from J, leaving 13 bases between them. The CDR3 runs to 15 residues. The V gene's germline CDR1 is LNHDA and CDR2 SQIVND (reference sequence). CDR3 DNA: TGTGCCAGTAGTATAGAGGGGGGAAGAGGGACTGAAGCTTTCTTT. Translation gives CASSIEGGRGTEAFF.

V is TRBV6-7 and J is TRBJ1-2; maybe TRBD1 (5 bases). TRBV6-7 is recorded as an ORF, its role being uncertain. Trimming stripped 6 bases from V and 6 bases from J, with 14 bases between. This CDR3 spans 13 amino acids. This CDR3 is CASSRSGTDGYTF. The CDR3 coding sequence is TGTGCCAGCAGCCGGTCCGGGACTGATGGCTACACCTTC.

The rearrangement uses TRBV21-1 and TRBJ1-6. TRBV21-1 is termed a pseudogene. CDR3 length: 17 residues. The CDR3 coding sequence is TGTGCCAGCAGCAAAGCGGGGACTTCCATATGCGGTTCACCCCTCCACTTT. Translation gives CASSKAGTSICGSPLHF.

This chain links TRBV15 with TRBJ1-5; D not certain. Germline lookup yields CDR1 LNHNV and CDR2 YYDKDF (reference sequence). CDR3 length equals 14 residues. Between the trimmed V and J ends, which lost 2 bases and 4 bases, there was a span of 9 bases. This CDR3 reads CATSRSSLNQPQHF. CDR3 DNA sequence: TGTGCCACCAGCAGAAGTTCCCTAAATCAGCCCCAGCATTTT.

This clone was found a few times. The chain employs TRBV7-9 and TRBJ2-7; 9 nucleotides agree with TRBD1. In germline, CDR1 is SEHNR, CDR2 FQNEAQ (reference sequence). V was pared by 4 bases and J by 5 bases, with 6 bases of the junction left unmatched. There are 14 residues in the CDR3. The chain's CDR3 is CASSSDRGDHEQYF. The CDR3 coding sequence is TGTGCCAGCAGCTCGGACAGGGGCGACCACGAGCAGTACTTC.

The rearrangement joins TRBV6-2 or TRBV6-3 to TRBJ2-3; 7 bases fit TRBD1. CDR1 and CDR2 (germline): MNHEY, SVGEGT. J was trimmed by 4 bases and V by 2 bases; bases with no gene match: 6. This CDR3 comprises 15 residues. CDR3 region: CASSYKGGHADTQYF. CDR3 coding DNA: TGTGCCAGCAGTTACAAAGGGGGCCATGCAGATACGCAGTATTTT.

This chain links TRBV9 with TRBJ2-1, with a tentative D call TRBD2 (5 bases). This CDR3 spans 17 amino acids. Germline V CDR1 and CDR2: SGDLS, YYNGEE. The V and J ends lost 0 bases and 2 bases respectively, with 15 bases between them. The CDR3 nucleotides are TGTGCCAGCAGCGTAGGGAGCGGATCCTCCCCCTACAATGAGCAGTTCTTC. Residues: CASSVGSGSSPYNEQFF. The full variable domain, rest sourced from reference TRBV9 and TRBJ2-1, is DSGVTQTPKHLITATGQRVTLRCSPRSGDLSVYWYQQSLDQGLQFLIQYYNGEERAKGNILERFSAQQFPDLHSELNLSSLELGDSALYFCASSVGSGSSPYNEQFFGPGTRLTVL.

The chain links TRBV7-2 to TRBJ1-2; 8 nucleotides agree with TRBD1. The CDR3 length is 14 residues. V shed 2 bases and J 5 bases; nucleotides not matched to a gene: 4. CDR1 and CDR2 (germline): SGHTA, FQGNSA. CDR3 amino acids: CASSLPGTGYGYTF. CDR3 in DNA: TGTGCCAGCAGCTTACCCGGGACAGGTTATGGCTACACCTTC.

This clone has more than one count but fewer than ten. The chain carries TRBV7-9 and TRBJ1-2; TRBD1 matches at 9 bases. This CDR3 has 16 residues. Per germline, CDR1 SEHNR and CDR2 FQNEAQ (reference sequence). With V trimmed by 3 bases and J by 4 bases, 9 bases remained unmatched. The CDR3 bases are TGTGCCAGCAGCTTGATGGGACAGGGTGTGCTCTATGGCTACACCTTC. This gives the protein CASSLMGQGVLYGYTF.

The rearrangement uses TRBV6-5 and TRBJ2-1, with 7 bases matching TRBD2. There are 15 residues in the CDR3. CDR1 and CDR2 (germline): MNHEY, SVGAGI. The J segment lost 3 bases and the V segment lost 4 bases, leaving 6 bases of the junction unmatched. The CDR3 reads CASSFSLADYNEQFF. The CDR3 coding sequence is TGTGCCAGCAGTTTTTCTCTAGCGGACTACAATGAGCAGTTCTTC.

The gene calls are TRBV10-1 and TRBJ1-1, with a weak D call TRBD1 (5 bases). The ends were cut back, 0 bases at V and 4 bases at J, with 9 bases in the middle. The CDR3 is 14 residues long. Germline V CDR1 and CDR2: WNHNN, SYGVQD (reference sequence). In DNA, the CDR3 is TGCGCCAGCAGTGAGTCGCGGGGGATCACTGAAGCTTTCTTT. As protein: CASSESRGITEAFF.

The CDR3 spells CASSGDTEQFF. CDR3 in DNA: TGTGCCAGCAGCGGGGACACTGAGCAGTTCTTC. The chain joins TRBV7-9 to TRBJ2-1; possibly TRBD1 for D (6 bases). The CDR3 covers 11 residues. V lost 5 bases and J 9 bases, leaving 8 bases between the germline ends. CDR1 is SEHNR, CDR2 FQNEAQ, per germline (reference sequence).

The chain joins TRBV5-3 to TRBJ2-1; 7 bases are shared with TRBD2. TRBV5-3 qualifies as an ORF whose function is uncertain. The junction had 16 bases not matched to a gene; V was cut back by 10 bases and J by 6 bases. This CDR3 has 15 residues. The CDR3 loop is CARRCGLVMGNEQFF. CDR3 nucleotides: TGTGCCCGCCGGTGCGGACTAGTGATGGGCAATGAGCAGTTCTTC.

The chain carries TRBV15 and TRBJ2-7; possible D gene TRBD1, 5 bases. V gave up 8 bases and J gave up 0 bases, with 14 bases separating them. This CDR3 region has 14 residues. Germline values: CDR1 LNHNV, CDR2 YYDKDF (reference sequence). This CDR3 is CATSLRRDSYEQYF. CDR3 bases: TGTGCCACCTCCCTGCGCAGGGACTCCTACGAGCAGTACTTC.

The chain joins TRBV3-1 (or the pseudogene TRBV3-2) to TRBJ2-7, with 15 positions matching TRBD2. V was clipped by 0 bases and J by 0 bases; unmatched bases: 3. Germline V gene data show CDR1 as LGHDT and CDR2 as YNNKEL (reference sequence). This CDR3 contains 18 residues. The CDR3 loop is CASSQEGGLAGGSYEQYF. The CDR3 DNA follows: TGTGCCAGCAGCCAAGAAGGGGGACTAGCGGGAGGCTCCTACGAGCAGTACTTC.

The chain combines TRBV12-3 or TRBV12-4 with TRBJ1-5; D might be TRBD1 (5 bases). CDR3 length: 13 residues. V was pared by 3 bases and J by 4 bases, with 7 bases between. The CDR3 sequence: CASSFGGNQPQHF. The CDR3 DNA sequence: TGTGCCAGCAGTTTCGGGGGGAATCAGCCCCAGCATTTT.